These 15 T cell receptor beta chains were all obtained from the same sample, sequenced in a study of cytomegalovirus exposure and HLA in healthy donors. Profiled with immunoSEQ multiplex PCR; TCRdb holds only in-frame clones, not every one. Among 130,000 to 150,000 clones listed, nearly 90% were seen once. Sequencing was performed on PBMCs. These receptors were collected from a woman younger than 30 in good health and CMV-seropositive.

CDR3 sequence (DNA): TGCGCCAGCAGTGAATCAGGGGACTATGGCTACACCTTC. Its protein product is CASSESGDYGYTF. This chain links TRBV10-2 with TRBJ1-2, with D perhaps TRBD1 (6 bases). The CDR3 is made up of 13 amino acids. The germline V and J ends were trimmed by 3 bases and 3 bases, with 8 bases remaining between them. Germline values: CDR1 WSHSY, CDR2 SAAADI.

The chain recombines TRBV28 with TRBJ1-2; maybe TRBD1 (5 bases). The CDR3 is 12 residues long. The V end lost 10 bases, the J end lost 5 bases, and 14 bases lay between the germline ends. The germline gives CDR1 MDHEN, CDR2 SYDVKM. Here the CDR3 reads CATRQKNYGYTF. CDR3 in DNA: TGTGCCACCCGACAGAAAAATTATGGCTACACCTTC.

The J gene is TRBJ2-1, the V gene TRBV19, with TRBD2 identical over 9 bases. Germline assignment: CDR1 LNHDA and CDR2 SQIVND (reference sequence). The ends lost 3 bases at V and 6 bases at J; junction bases unmatched: 9. This CDR3 contains 16 residues. For the CDR3, the DNA is TGTGCCAGTAGTATTTCCTGGGCGGGGGGGTTCAATGAGCAGTTCTTC. Translation: CASSISWAGGFNEQFF. The complete variable domain, with remaining parts taken from reference TRBV19 and TRBJ2-1, reads DGGITQSPKYLFRKEGQNVTLSCEQNLNHDAMYWYRQDPGQGLRLIYYSQIVNDFQKGDIAEGYSVSREKKESFPLTVTSAQKNPTAFYLCASSISWAGGFNEQFFGPGTRLTVL.

This chain connects TRBV4-2 to TRBJ2-7, with 9 nucleotides matching TRBD2. The junction had 19 bases not matched to a gene; V was cut back by 6 bases and J by 1 base. The germline V gene encodes CDR1 LGHNA and CDR2 YNFKEQ. There are 19 residues in the CDR3. CDR3 DNA: TGTGCCAGCAGTCCCTCCCTTTCTCTAGGCGGGGGGGCATCCTACGAGCAGTACTTC. This encodes CASSPSLSLGGGASYEQYF.

The chain combines TRBV4-3 with TRBJ1-3, with a tentative D call TRBD1 (5 bases). The CDR3 extends over 14 amino acids. The germline V gene encodes CDR1 LGHNA and CDR2 YSLEER. V lost 0 bases and J lost 6, with 9 bases in between. The CDR3 nucleotides are TGCGCCAGCAGCCAAGAACCAGGGAAAAACACCATATATTTT. Encoded protein: CASSQEPGKNTIYF.

The chain employs TRBV10-3 and TRBJ2-3; 14 bases map to TRBD2. Losses at the gene ends were 10 bases for V and 2 bases for J; bases not matched to a gene: 11. The germline CDR1 and CDR2 sequences are ENHRY and SYGVKD. The CDR3 contains 17 residues. CDR3 in DNA: TGTGCCACAGATACCCCGACTAGCGGGGGGGCCACAGATACGCAGTATTTT. Its protein product is CATDTPTSGGATDTQYF.

The chain employs TRBV25-1 and TRBJ1-2; D gene uncertain. V lost 3 bases and J 1 base, leaving 12 bases between the germline ends. The CDR3 is 15 residues long. CDR1 is MGHDK and CDR2 is SYGVNS in the germline V gene. The CDR3 protein is CASSESPGVNYGYTF. CDR3 in DNA: TGTGCCAGCAGTGAGAGCCCCGGAGTTAACTATGGCTACACCTTC.

Only one count was recorded for this clone. The V and J genes are TRBV5-8 and TRBJ2-6, with 10 positions matching TRBD1. CDR1 and CDR2 from the germline V gene are SGHTS and YDEGEE. The ends lost 0 bases at V and 6 bases at J; junction bases unmatched: 9. This CDR3 has 18 amino acids. The CDR3 coding sequence is TGTGCCAGCAGCTTGGCGGGACAGGGGACGAGGGTGGCCAACGTCCTGACTTTC. It specifies CASSLAGQGTRVANVLTF.

The chain is built from TRBV9 and TRBJ2-2; weak D call: TRBD1 (5 bases). There are 15 residues in the CDR3. V was pared by 3 bases and J by 1 base, with 10 bases between. Germline lookup yields CDR1 SGDLS and CDR2 YYNGEE. CDR3 amino acids: CASSALQGNTGELFF. The CDR3 DNA follows: TGTGCCAGCAGCGCTTTGCAGGGGAACACCGGGGAGCTGTTTTTT.

The V call is TRBV27, the J call TRBJ1-3, with no clear D. The CDR3 is 16 residues long. Germline V gene sequence: CDR1 MNHEY, CDR2 SMNVEV (reference sequence). Trimming removed 4 bases from V and 0 bases from J, with 13 bases in between. This CDR3 is CASSSSRLLSGNTIYF. As DNA, the CDR3 is TGTGCCAGCAGTTCCTCGAGACTCCTCTCTGGAAACACCATATATTTT.

This chain links TRBV7-9 with TRBJ2-1; 11 nucleotides match TRBD1. This CDR3 is built from 19 residues. CDR1 SEHNR and CDR2 FQNEAQ come from the germline V gene (reference sequence). V was clipped by 4 bases and J by 1 base; unmatched bases: 12. The CDR3 nucleotides read TGTGCCAGCAGCTCGGACAGGGGGCACATCGAAGGGTCCTACAATGAGCAGTTCTTC. The encoded protein is CASSSDRGHIEGSYNEQFF.

This rearrangement joins TRBV7-9 to TRBJ2-7, with TRBD2 as a possible D gene (5 bases). Trimming stripped 5 bases from V and 5 bases from J, with 22 bases between. The CDR3 is 16 residues long. Germline assignment: CDR1 SEHNR and CDR2 FQNEAQ (reference sequence). The CDR3, as DNA: TGTGCCAGCAGCGGGCTACGAAACGACGACTACGACGAGCAGTACTTC. Translation: CASSGLRNDDYDEQYF.

The J gene is TRBJ2-7, the V gene TRBV5-1; 7 bases line up with TRBD1. V lost 3 bases to trimming and J lost 1 base; unmatched junction nucleotides: 13. Per the germline V gene, CDR1 is SGHRS and CDR2 is YFSETQ. CDR3 length equals 17 residues. CDR3 sequence (DNA): TGCGCCAGCAGCTCTTCGACAGGGCCTCGCAAATCCTACGAGCAGTACTTC. This translates into CASSSSTGPRKSYEQYF. Full variable domain (rest looked up from reference TRBV5-1 and TRBJ2-7): KAGVTQTPRYLIKTRGQQVTLSCSPISGHRSVSWYQQTPGQGLQFLFEYFSETQRNKGNFPGRFSGRQFSNSRSEMNVSTLELGDSALYLCASSSSTGPRKSYEQYFGPGTRLTVT.

J is TRBJ2-7 and V is TRBV19; D might be TRBD1 (6 bases). Germline V gene lookup returns CDR1 LNHDA and CDR2 SQIVND (reference sequence). V shed 6 bases and J shed 3 bases, with 18 bases lying between them. The length of the CDR3 is 15 residues. CDR3 protein: CASSPGGTGSYEQYF. Written as DNA, the CDR3 is TGTGCCAGTAGCCCCGGCGGCACAGGGAGCTACGAGCAGTACTTC.

This chain links TRBV9 with TRBJ2-5; TRBD2 aligns across 8 bases. The CDR3 spans 13 residues. The ends lost 6 bases at V and 5 bases at J; junction bases unmatched: 6. Germline lookup yields CDR1 SGDLS and CDR2 YYNGEE. CDR3 loop: CASTRGGKETQYF. In DNA, the CDR3 is TGTGCCAGCACCCGGGGGGGGAAGGAGACCCAGTACTTC. The full variable domain, its missing parts supplied by reference TRBV9 and TRBJ2-5, is DSGVTQTPKHLITATGQRVTLRCSPRSGDLSVYWYQQSLDQGLQFLIQYYNGEERAKGNILERFSAQQFPDLHSELNLSSLELGDSALYFCASTRGGKETQYFGPGTRLLVL.